This entry describes one T cell receptor beta chain. Its cognate antigen is unknown. Regions amplified from RNA transcripts were the TCR beta CDR3 regions. When the TCR CDR3 underwent first-round RT-PCR, the HTBI primer set was used. TCRdb ran MiXCR on the multiplex PCR reads and lists one entry per CDR3 protein. Of 700,000 to 850,000 distinct CDR3 sequences detected, over 35% appear once; the ten largest clones hold roughly 30%. Exclusion of a patient resulted from uncontrolled infection, other autoimmune disease, pregnancy or lactation. These data come from a study of T cells in Graves' hyperthyroidism and ophthalmopathy. Study-level results: The model identified upcoming ophthalmopathy a median approximately six months ahead of onset. Among clonotypes expanded in thyroid above 0.001, most were also found in blood.

Trimming removed 3 bases from V and 0 bases from J, with 16 bases in between. Germline V CDR1 and CDR2: SGHRS, YFSETQ. The CDR3 runs 16 residues. The clonotype comes from a woman in her 40s with Graves' hyperthyroidism. Sequencing was carried out using blood. The chain joins TRBV5-1 to TRBJ2-7, with D hard to call. CDR3: CASSSRPDPASYEQYF. DNA of the CDR3: TGCGCCAGCAGCTCGAGACCTGACCCCGCCTCCTACGAGCAGTACTTC.